The clone carrying this TCR beta chain has a handful of counts. Its specificity is unknown. The CDR3 has 13 amino acids. V was clipped by 1 base and J by 3 bases, with 7 bases between them. CDR1 LGHNA and CDR2 YSLEER come from the germline V gene. This sample was taken from a study of response to subunit inactivated influenza vaccine. Notes on the study in general: A suggestion made by the authors is that each seasonal influenza vaccination recruits few new T cells.

One entry per CDR3 protein, called by TCRdb with MiXCR from the RT-PCR reads. The sample carries 860,000 or so distinct CDR3 sequences, 21% recorded once. Sequenced here: PBMCs from blood, sampled around 5 days after vaccination. This receptor was obtained from a man aged 45 to 65 who received an inactivated influenza vaccine. The chain uses TRBV4-3 and TRBJ2-7; D is uncertain. The CDR3 DNA is TGCGCCAGCAGCCAAGCTGTCTTCTACGAGCAGTACTTC. Amino acids: CASSQAVFYEQYF.